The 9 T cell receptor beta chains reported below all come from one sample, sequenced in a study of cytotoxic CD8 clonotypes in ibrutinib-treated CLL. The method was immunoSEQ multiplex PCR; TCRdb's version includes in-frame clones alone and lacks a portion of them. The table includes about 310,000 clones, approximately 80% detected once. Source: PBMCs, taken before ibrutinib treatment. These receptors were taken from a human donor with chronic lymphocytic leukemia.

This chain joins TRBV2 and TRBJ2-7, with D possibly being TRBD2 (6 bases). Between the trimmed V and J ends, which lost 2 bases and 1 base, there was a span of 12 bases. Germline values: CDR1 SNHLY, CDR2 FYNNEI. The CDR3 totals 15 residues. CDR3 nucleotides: TGTGCCAGCAGTGAATGGAGGGGAATTTCCTACGAGCAGTACTTC. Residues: CASSEWRGISYEQYF.

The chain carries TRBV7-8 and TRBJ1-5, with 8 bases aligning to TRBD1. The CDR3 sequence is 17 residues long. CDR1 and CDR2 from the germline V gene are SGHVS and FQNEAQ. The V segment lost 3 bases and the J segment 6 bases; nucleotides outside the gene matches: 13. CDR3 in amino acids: CASSFYPDRGSGQPQHF. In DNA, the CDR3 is TGTGCCAGCAGCTTTTACCCTGACAGGGGCAGCGGTCAGCCCCAGCATTTT.

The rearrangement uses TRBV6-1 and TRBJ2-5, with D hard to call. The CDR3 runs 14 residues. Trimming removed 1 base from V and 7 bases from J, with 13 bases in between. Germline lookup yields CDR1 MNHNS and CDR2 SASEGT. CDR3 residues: CASSEGLIDGTQYF. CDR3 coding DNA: TGTGCCAGCAGTGAAGGGTTGATCGATGGGACCCAGTACTTC.

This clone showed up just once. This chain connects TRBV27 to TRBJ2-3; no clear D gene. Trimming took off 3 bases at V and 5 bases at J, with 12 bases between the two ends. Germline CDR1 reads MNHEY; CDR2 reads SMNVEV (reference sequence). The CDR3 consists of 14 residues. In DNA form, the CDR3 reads TGTGCCAGCAGTTTTTCTAGGTTGTTAGATACGCAGTATTTT. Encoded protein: CASSFSRLLDTQYF.

As DNA, the CDR3 is TGTGCCAGCAGCTTAGCGAGCGGGAGAGGCGAGCAGTACTTC. Its translation is CASSLASGRGEQYF. J is TRBJ2-7 and V is TRBV7-6; 8 bases fit TRBD2. The V and J ends lost 0 bases and 6 bases, in that order; junction bases with no gene match: 4. The CDR3 runs 14 residues. CDR1 and CDR2 from the germline V gene are SGHVS and FNYEAQ.

The CDR3 spells CANSQGYTGELFF. The CDR3 bases are TGTGCCAACTCACAGGGTTATACCGGGGAGCTGTTTTTT. This rearrangement joins TRBV6-1 to TRBJ2-2, with a possible D match to TRBD1 (6 bases). Germline V gene lookup returns CDR1 MNHNS and CDR2 SASEGT. The CDR3 is made up of 13 amino acids. V was pared by 10 bases and J by 5 bases, with 14 bases between.

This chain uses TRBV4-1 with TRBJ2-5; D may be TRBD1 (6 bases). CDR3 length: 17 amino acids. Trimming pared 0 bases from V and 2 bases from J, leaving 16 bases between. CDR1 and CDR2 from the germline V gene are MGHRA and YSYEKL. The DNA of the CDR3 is TGCGCCAGCAGCCAAGATCGCAGGGGCGTAGGTCAAGAGACCCAGTACTTC. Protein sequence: CASSQDRRGVGQETQYF.

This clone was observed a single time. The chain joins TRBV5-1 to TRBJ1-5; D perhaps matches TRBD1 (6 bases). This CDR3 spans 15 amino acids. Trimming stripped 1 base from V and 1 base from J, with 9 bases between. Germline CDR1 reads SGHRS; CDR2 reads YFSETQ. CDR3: CASSLNRESNQPQHF. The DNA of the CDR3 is TGCGCCAGCAGCTTGAACAGGGAGAGCAATCAGCCCCAGCATTTT.

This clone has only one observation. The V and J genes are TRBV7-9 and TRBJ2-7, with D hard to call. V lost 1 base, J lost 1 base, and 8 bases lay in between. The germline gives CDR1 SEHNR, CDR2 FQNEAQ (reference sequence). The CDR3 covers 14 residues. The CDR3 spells CASSLVPASYEQYF. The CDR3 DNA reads TGTGCCAGCAGCTTAGTTCCAGCATCCTACGAGCAGTACTTC.